One sample yielded the 14 T cell receptor beta chains listed below, sequenced in a study of T cells after yellow fever vaccination. TCRdb reprocessed the 5' RACE reads with MiXCR, giving one entry per CDR3 protein. The sample lists 500,000 to 650,000 distinct CDR3 sequences, around 16% occurring once. The sequencing here drew on PBMCs, taken 4 to 5 days after the first yellow fever vaccination. These receptor sequences come from a man aged 18 to 35 who received the YFV17D yellow fever vaccine.

The chain carries TRBV6-1 and TRBJ1-3, with 7 bases lining up with TRBD1. J lost 0 bases, V lost 11 bases, and 13 bases had no gene match. CDR3 length equals 16 residues. Germline V gives CDR1 MNHNS, CDR2 SASEGT. The CDR3 region has the DNA TGTGCCTCCCGGGACAGCCTCCAAACCTCTGGAAACACCATATATTTT. It encodes CASRDSLQTSGNTIYF.

This clonotype was seen a few times. This chain links TRBV15 with TRBJ2-3; D gene uncertain. V was cut by 0 bases and J by 10 bases, with 17 bases left in between. Germline V gene lookup returns CDR1 LNHNV and CDR2 YYDKDF (reference sequence). The CDR3 spans 15 residues. The CDR3 loop is CATSRDGTLIRAQYF. For the CDR3, the DNA is TGTGCCACCAGCAGAGACGGAACCCTAATACGCGCGCAGTATTTT. Looking up the rest from reference TRBV15 and TRBJ2-3 gives the full variable domain: DAMVIQNPRYQVTQFGKPVTLSCSQTLNHNVMYWYQQKSSQAPKLLFHYYDKDFNNEADTPDNFQSRRPNTSFCFLDIRSPGLGDTAMYLCATSRDGTLIRAQYFGPGTRLTVL.

This clonotype came up a few times. The CDR3 DNA reads TGTGCCAGCAGCGCCGACAGGTCTGGCTACACCTTC. This codes for CASSADRSGYTF. The rearrangement uses TRBV7-2 and TRBJ1-2; D is possibly TRBD1 (6 bases). The CDR3 is made up of 12 amino acids. The ends were cut back, 5 bases at V and 7 bases at J, with 11 bases in the middle. CDR1 SGHTA and CDR2 FQGNSA come from the germline V gene.

This chain links TRBV6-1 with TRBJ1-2, with D tentatively TRBD1 (6 bases). V was pared by 7 bases and J by 8 bases, with 20 bases between. The CDR3 runs to 14 residues. Per germline, CDR1 MNHNS and CDR2 SASEGT. The CDR3 bases are TGTGCCAGCATTGGACCGGGGGGCATCGGCGGCTACACCTTC. Translation: CASIGPGGIGGYTF.

The J gene is TRBJ2-2, the V gene TRBV12-3 or TRBV12-4; a possible D gene is TRBD2 (6 bases). This CDR3 is 13 amino acids long. The CDR3 here is CAWEVTNTGELFF. The CDR3 bases are TGTGCTTGGGAGGTGACCAACACCGGGGAGCTGTTTTTT.

The V call is TRBV5-4, the J call TRBJ2-1, with TRBD1 matching over 9 bases. CDR1 and CDR2 from the germline V gene are SGHNT and YYREEE (reference sequence). The CDR3 spans 14 residues. With V trimmed by 4 bases and J by 7 bases, 6 bases remained unmatched. CDR3 bases: TGTGCCAGCAGCCGGGACAGGGCTTGGAATGAGCAGTTCTTC. Translation gives CASSRDRAWNEQFF.

This clonotype has more than one count but fewer than ten. The chain employs TRBV27 and TRBJ1-1, with 7 bases that match TRBD1. The J segment lost 6 bases and the V segment lost 5 bases, leaving 18 bases of the junction unmatched. Germline V CDR1 and CDR2: MNHEY, SMNVEV (reference sequence). This CDR3 has 17 amino acids. The CDR3 DNA sequence: TGTGCCAGCAGTAAAGACAGGGCCACTAACACCCGGGCTGAAGCTTTCTTT. This codes for CASSKDRATNTRAEAFF.

Only a few counts were recorded for this clonotype. This CDR3 is CSARARRADRADTDTQYF. The CDR3 DNA sequence: TGCAGTGCTAGAGCCCGAAGGGCCGACAGGGCGGACACAGATACGCAGTATTTT. This sequence joins TRBV20-1 and TRBJ2-3; TRBD1 aligns across 7 bases. Unmatched junction bases numbered 15, after V lost 1 base and J lost 2 bases. The germline V gene has CDR1 DFQATT and CDR2 SNEGSKA (reference sequence). There are 18 residues in the CDR3.

This clonotype was seen just once. This sequence joins TRBV6-1 and TRBJ1-1; D gene ambiguous. The CDR3 length is 15 residues. The ends were cut back, 1 base at V and 5 bases at J, with 14 bases in the middle. Germline-derived CDR1 and CDR2 are MNHNS and SASEGT. CDR3 residues: CASSEDLSGVTEAFF. DNA of the CDR3: TGTGCCAGCAGTGAAGATCTTTCGGGAGTGACTGAAGCTTTCTTT.

The chain links TRBV20-1 to TRBJ2-2; TRBD2 aligns across 9 bases. Germline CDR1 reads DFQATT; CDR2 reads SNEGSKA (reference sequence). CDR3 size: 14 residues. V trimming: 6 bases; J trimming: 4 bases; junction bases outside the gene matches: 6. The CDR3 protein is CSATREGSTGELFF. CDR3 nucleotide sequence: TGCAGTGCCACGCGGGAGGGTAGCACCGGGGAGCTGTTTTTT.

The rearrangement uses TRBV6-5 and TRBJ2-3; TRBD2 is a possible D gene (5 bases). Germline lookup yields CDR1 MNHEY and CDR2 SVGAGI. The CDR3 extends over 16 amino acids. V lost 0 bases, J lost 2 bases, and 12 bases lay in between. CDR3 DNA: TGTGCCAGCAGTTACTCGCCCCCCGGGGTCACAGATACGCAGTATTTT. It is translated as CASSYSPPGVTDTQYF.

The rearrangement links TRBV19 to TRBJ2-1; 9 bases align to TRBD2. Germline V gene data show CDR1 as LNHDA and CDR2 as SQIVND (reference sequence). The CDR3 loop spans 17 amino acids. The junction had 12 bases not matched to a gene; V was cut back by 3 bases and J by 6 bases. DNA of the CDR3: TGTGCCAGTAGTATTGGCGCGGGGGGGCCGTCGGCCAATGAGCAGTTCTTC. This sequence encodes CASSIGAGGPSANEQFF.

The V call is TRBV5-1, the J call TRBJ2-5; TRBD1 might be the D (5 bases). Germline V gives CDR1 SGHRS, CDR2 YFSETQ. Trimming took off 4 bases at V and 1 base at J, with 14 bases between the two ends. This CDR3 contains 15 residues. CDR3 region: CASSPVTGFQETQYF. DNA of the CDR3: TGCGCCAGCAGCCCGGTAACAGGATTCCAAGAGACCCAGTACTTC.

V is TRBV12-3 or TRBV12-4 and J is TRBJ1-4; no reliable D call. Trimming pared 4 bases from V and 7 bases from J, leaving 16 bases between. The CDR3 extends over 15 amino acids. The DNA of the CDR3 is TGTGCCAGCAGTTATGAGTCACGTCGGGGTGAAAAACTGTTTTTT. Translation: CASSYESRRGEKLFF.